A selection of T cell receptor beta chains follows, all from one sample in a study of Graves' ophthalmopathy and Graves' hyperthyroidism. TCRdb re-called the multiplex PCR reads through MiXCR, storing one row per CDR3 protein. The table lists hundreds of thousands of distinct CDR3 sequences, roughly 41% of them singletons. The sample comprised peripheral blood. The receptors were gathered from an adult man with Graves' ophthalmopathy. The CDR3 runs from the conserved cysteine through the conserved F or W. D genes are given only for firm matches. The size of a clone is reported for some rows only, either as once, few or many, or as a class for expanded clones.

v_gene	d_gene	abundance	j_gene	CDR3nt	CDR3aa
TRBV19	TRBD1	.	TRBJ2-7	TGTGCCAGCAGAGGAACGGGACAGAAAACCTACGAGCAGTACTTC	CASRGTGQKTYEQYF
TRBV4-2	.	.	TRBJ2-5	TGTGCCAGCAGCCAAGATTCTGGGGTTCAAATCAAAGAGACCCAGTACTTC	CASSQDSGVQIKETQYF
TRBV12-3/TRBV12-4	.	many	TRBJ2-6	TGTGCCAGCAGCCCTGGCCCTGGGGCCAACGTCCTGACTTTC	CASSPGPGANVLTF
TRBV20-1	TRBD1	.	TRBJ2-2	TGCAGTGCTAGTGGGGCAGGGGGCCCCGGGGAGCTGTTTTTT	CSASGAGGPGELFF
TRBV10-3	.	many	TRBJ1-6	TGTGCCATCGGAAAGGACAATAATTCACCCCTCCACTTT	CAIGKDNNSPLHF
TRBV12-3/TRBV12-4	.	.	TRBJ2-7	TGTGCCAGCAGTTCACCGCAGATGGTAGGATCCTACGAGCAGTACTTC	CASSSPQMVGSYEQYF
TRBV5-1	TRBD1	.	TRBJ2-2	TGCGCCAGCAGCGAACTCGGGGGACAGGGCTACACCGGGGAGCTGTTTTTT	CASSELGGQGYTGELFF
TRBV10-3	TRBD1	.	TRBJ1-4	TGTGCCATCACCGAGGGAGACAGGGAAGGCGCGAATGAAAAACTGTTTTTT	CAITEGDREGANEKLFF
TRBV6-6	.	many	TRBJ2-7	TGTGCCAGCAGCCCTACGACAGGGCGGGGTGTGTACGAGCAGTACTTC	CASSPTTGRGVYEQYF
TRBV20-1	.	many	TRBJ1-1	TGCAGTGCTAGAGCCGACACCTACACTGAAGCTTTCTTT	CSARADTYTEAFF
TRBV7-9	TRBD1	many	TRBJ1-1	TGTGCCAGCAGCTTCCGGACAGGGGGCACTGAAGCTTTCTTT	CASSFRTGGTEAFF
TRBV5-1	TRBD1	many	TRBJ2-7	TGCGCCAGCAGCAGGACAGGGGTCTACGAGCAGTACTTC	CASSRTGVYEQYF
TRBV19	TRBD1	.	TRBJ2-2	TGTGCCAGTAGTATCCCGGGACAGGGGGCCCGTACCGGGGAACTGTTTTTT	CASSIPGQGARTGELFF
TRBV18	.	.	TRBJ2-7	TGTGCCAGCTCACTAGGGGACCGTCGCTCCGAGCAGTACTTC	CASSLGDRRSEQYF
TRBV25-1	.	few	TRBJ2-2	TGTGCCAGCAGCGACCGACTTCGGGACACCGGGGAGCTGTTTTTT	CASSDRLRDTGELFF
TRBV11-2	.	few	TRBJ1-3	TGTGCCAGCAGCGCACTACAGGTCCCCTACTCTGGAAACACCATATATTTT	CASSALQVPYSGNTIYF
TRBV2	.	.	TRBJ1-5	TGTGCCAGCAGTGGTGGGGGGGCGGAGCATTTT	CASSGGGAEHF
TRBV9	.	few	TRBJ2-6	TGTGCCAGCAGCGTTGGAGGGACTGGGGCCAACGTCCTGACTTTC	CASSVGGTGANVLTF
TRBV7-2	.	many	TRBJ1-5	TGTGCCAGCAGCCAGACCGGGACAACAAATCAGCCCCAGCATTTT	CASSQTGTTNQPQHF
TRBV9	.	.	TRBJ2-3	TGTGCCAGCAGCGAACAAACTGAGGTTACGCAGTATTTT	CASSEQTEVTQYF
TRBV12-3/TRBV12-4	.	.	TRBJ2-5	TGTGCCGGCAGACCGGGAACCACAGAGACCCAGTACTTC	CAGRPGTTETQYF
TRBV11-2	TRBD2	.	TRBJ2-7	TGTGCCAGCAGCCCGACGGGACTAGCGGGGATCTCCTACGAGCAGTACTTC	CASSPTGLAGISYEQYF
TRBV9	TRBD2	many	TRBJ2-1	TGTGCCAGCAGCGCGACTAGCGGAGATTACAATGAGCAGTTCTTC	CASSATSGDYNEQFF
TRBV2	TRBD1	.	TRBJ1-2	TGTGCCAGCAGTCTACAGGGGGACGGAAACACCTTC	CASSLQGDGNTF
TRBV5-1	.	many	TRBJ1-1	TGCGCCAGCAGCTTGACTGAGCTAAACACTGAAGCTTTCTTT	CASSLTELNTEAFF
TRBV2	.	few	TRBJ2-3	TGTGCCAGCAGTGAAGTGAGCGGCTTCACAGATACGCAGTATTTT	CASSEVSGFTDTQYF
TRBV27	TRBD2	.	TRBJ2-7	TGTGCCGCGGGACTAGCGGGAGTCGAGCAGTACTTC	CAAGLAGVEQYF
TRBV9	.	many	TRBJ1-1	TGTGCCAGCAGCGTGAAAGGGGGCACTGAAGCTTTCTTT	CASSVKGGTEAFF
TRBV11-2	TRBD1	many	TRBJ2-5	TGTGCCAGCAGCTTAGCGAAGGACAGGATAGAGACCCAGTACTTC	CASSLAKDRIETQYF
TRBV5-4	.	many	TRBJ2-6	TGTGCCAGCAGCCTTAGTAGGGGCTCTGGGGCCAACGTCCTGACTTTC	CASSLSRGSGANVLTF
TRBV25-1	.	many	TRBJ2-7	TGTGCCAGCGGACAGAGCTCCTACGAGCAGTACTTC	CASGQSSYEQYF
TRBV5-1	TRBD2	many	TRBJ2-7	TGCGCCAGCAGACCCGGACTAGCGGGAGGGCCGCGGGAGCAGTACTTC	CASRPGLAGGPREQYF
TRBV3-1	.	many	TRBJ2-5	TGTGCCAGCAGCCGACTAGACGGAGAGACCCAGTACTTC	CASSRLDGETQYF
TRBV7-2	.	many	TRBJ2-7	TGTGCCAGCAGCTTAGCCTCGCACAGCTACGAGCAGTACTTC	CASSLASHSYEQYF
TRBV9	.	.	TRBJ2-3	TGTGCCAGCAGCCCGCGACCGACCCGAGATACGCAGTATTTT	CASSPRPTRDTQYF
TRBV10-3	.	once	TRBJ1-4	TGTGCCAGCAGTACGGACGGCTACCTTACAACTAATGAAAAACTGTTTTTT	CASSTDGYLTTNEKLFF
TRBV7-9	.	many	TRBJ1-2	TGTGCCAGCAGCTACGACATCTATGGCTACACCTTC	CASSYDIYGYTF
TRBV12-3/TRBV12-4	.	few	TRBJ1-3	TGTGCCAGCCGTAGATCTGATCCCTCTGGAAACACCATATATTTT	CASRRSDPSGNTIYF
TRBV24-1	TRBD1	.	TRBJ2-3	TGTGCCACCAGTGATTCGGACAGGGTAACAGATACGCAGTATTTT	CATSDSDRVTDTQYF
TRBV20-1	TRBD1	many	TRBJ2-5	TGCAGTGCTAGAGTCGGGACAGGCCAAGAGACCCAGTACTTC	CSARVGTGQETQYF
TRBV2	.	many	TRBJ1-2	TGTGCCAGCAGCCTTTTGACGGTTAACTATGGCTACACCTTC	CASSLLTVNYGYTF